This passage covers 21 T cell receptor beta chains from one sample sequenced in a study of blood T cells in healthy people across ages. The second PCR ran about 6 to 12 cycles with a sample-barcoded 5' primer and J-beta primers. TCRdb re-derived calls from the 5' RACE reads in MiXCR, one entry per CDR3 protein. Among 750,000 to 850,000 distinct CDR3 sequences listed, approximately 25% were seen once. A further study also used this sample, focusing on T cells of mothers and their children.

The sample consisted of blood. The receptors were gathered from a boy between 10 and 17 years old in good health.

The CDR3 sequence: CSASIRGSNEKLFF. CDR3 bases: TGCAGTGCTAGCATCCGAGGGTCTAATGAAAAACTGTTTTTT. The gene calls are TRBV20-1 and TRBJ1-4; the D is unclear. The length of the CDR3 is 14 residues. Trimming stripped 3 bases from V and 3 bases from J, with 11 bases between. Germline V gene data show CDR1 as DFQATT and CDR2 as SNEGSKA (reference sequence).

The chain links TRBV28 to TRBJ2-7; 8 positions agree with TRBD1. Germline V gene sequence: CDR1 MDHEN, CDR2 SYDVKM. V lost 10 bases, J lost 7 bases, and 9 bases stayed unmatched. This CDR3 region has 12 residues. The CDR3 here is CATGQGGWEQYF. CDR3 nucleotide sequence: TGTGCCACCGGACAGGGAGGTTGGGAGCAGTACTTC.

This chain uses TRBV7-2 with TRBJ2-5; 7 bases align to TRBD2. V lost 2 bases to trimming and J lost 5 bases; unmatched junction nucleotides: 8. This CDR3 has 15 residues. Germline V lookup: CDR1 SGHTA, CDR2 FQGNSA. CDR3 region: CASSLTAGAKETQYF. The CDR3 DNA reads TGTGCCAGCAGCTTAACGGCGGGAGCGAAGGAGACCCAGTACTTC.

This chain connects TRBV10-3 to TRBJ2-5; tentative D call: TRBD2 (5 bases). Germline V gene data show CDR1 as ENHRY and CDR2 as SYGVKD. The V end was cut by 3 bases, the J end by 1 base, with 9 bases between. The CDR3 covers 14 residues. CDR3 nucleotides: TGTGCCATCAGTGAAGCTAGCCCCCAAGAGACCCAGTACTTC. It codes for CAISEASPQETQYF.

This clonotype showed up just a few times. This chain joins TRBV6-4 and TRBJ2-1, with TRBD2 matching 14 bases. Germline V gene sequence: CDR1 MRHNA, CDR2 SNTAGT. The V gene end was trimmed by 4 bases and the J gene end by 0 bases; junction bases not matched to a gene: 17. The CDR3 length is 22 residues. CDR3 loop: CASSVLGEIGLAGGASYNEQFF. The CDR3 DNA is TGTGCCAGCAGTGTCTTGGGAGAAATCGGACTAGCGGGGGGAGCCTCCTACAATGAGCAGTTCTTC.

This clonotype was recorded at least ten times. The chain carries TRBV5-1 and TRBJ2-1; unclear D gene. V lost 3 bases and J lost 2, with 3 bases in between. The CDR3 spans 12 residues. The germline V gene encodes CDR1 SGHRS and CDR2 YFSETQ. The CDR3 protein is CASSYTYNEQFF. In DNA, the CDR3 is TGCGCCAGCAGCTACACCTACAATGAGCAGTTCTTC.

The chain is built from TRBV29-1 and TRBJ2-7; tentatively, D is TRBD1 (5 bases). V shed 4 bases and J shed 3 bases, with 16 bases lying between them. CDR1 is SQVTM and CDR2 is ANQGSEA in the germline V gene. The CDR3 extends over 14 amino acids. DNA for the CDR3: TGCAGCGTTGTGATAAGGGGCGGTGGCTACGAGCAGTACTTC. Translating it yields CSVVIRGGGYEQYF.

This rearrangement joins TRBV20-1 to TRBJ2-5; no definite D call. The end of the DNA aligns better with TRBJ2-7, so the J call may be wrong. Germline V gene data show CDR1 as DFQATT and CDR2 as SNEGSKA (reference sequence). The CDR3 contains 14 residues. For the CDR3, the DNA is TGCAGTGCTAGAGCGGCCAGAAGCTCCTACGAGCAGTACTTC. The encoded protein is CSARAARSSYEQYF.

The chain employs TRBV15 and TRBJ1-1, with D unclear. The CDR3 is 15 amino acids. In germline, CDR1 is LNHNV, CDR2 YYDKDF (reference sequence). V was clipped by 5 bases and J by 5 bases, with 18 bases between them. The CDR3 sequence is CATSPRQVLSTEAFF. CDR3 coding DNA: TGTGCCACCAGCCCCCGGCAGGTCCTATCAACTGAAGCTTTCTTT.

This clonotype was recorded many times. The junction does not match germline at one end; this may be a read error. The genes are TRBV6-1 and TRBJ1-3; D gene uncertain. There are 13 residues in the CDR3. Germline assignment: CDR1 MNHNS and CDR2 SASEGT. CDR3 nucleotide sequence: TGTGCCAGCAGCGAAGCAAAAGGAAACACCATATATTTT. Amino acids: CASSEAKGNTIYF.

DNA for the CDR3: TGTGCCAGCAGCCCGACGGGCCCCACCTATGGCTACACCTTC. The encoded protein is CASSPTGPTYGYTF. The V call is TRBV7-9, the J call TRBJ1-2, with D uncertain. CDR3 length: 14 residues. Germline V gene sequence: CDR1 SEHNR, CDR2 FQNEAQ (reference sequence). Trimming cost V 5 bases and J 4 bases, with 14 bases left between them. The variable domain in full, with the rest retrieved from reference TRBV7-9 and TRBJ1-2, is DTGVSQNPRHKITKRGQNVTFRCDPISEHNRLYWYRQTLGQGPEFLTYFQNEAQLEKSRLLSDRFSAERPKGSFSTLEIQRTEQGDSAMYLCASSPTGPTYGYTFGSGTRLTVV.

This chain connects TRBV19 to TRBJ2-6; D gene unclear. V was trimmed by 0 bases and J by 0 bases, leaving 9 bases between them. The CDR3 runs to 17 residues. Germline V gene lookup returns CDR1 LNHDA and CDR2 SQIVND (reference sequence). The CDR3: CASSIDIRSSGANVLTF. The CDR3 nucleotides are TGTGCCAGTAGTATAGATATCCGGAGCTCTGGGGCCAACGTCCTGACTTTC.

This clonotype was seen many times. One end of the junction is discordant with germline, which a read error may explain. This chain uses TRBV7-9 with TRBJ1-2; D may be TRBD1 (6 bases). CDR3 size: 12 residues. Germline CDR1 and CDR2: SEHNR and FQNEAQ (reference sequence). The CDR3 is CASSLDSYGYTF. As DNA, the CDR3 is TGCGCCAGCAGCTTGGACAGCTATGGCTACACCTTC.

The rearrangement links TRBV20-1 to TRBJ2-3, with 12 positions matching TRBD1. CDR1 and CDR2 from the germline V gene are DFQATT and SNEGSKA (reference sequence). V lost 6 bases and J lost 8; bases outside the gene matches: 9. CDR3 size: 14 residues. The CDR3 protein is CSAPGTGGSGTQYF. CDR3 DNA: TGCAGTGCCCCCGGGACAGGGGGCTCTGGTACGCAGTATTTT.

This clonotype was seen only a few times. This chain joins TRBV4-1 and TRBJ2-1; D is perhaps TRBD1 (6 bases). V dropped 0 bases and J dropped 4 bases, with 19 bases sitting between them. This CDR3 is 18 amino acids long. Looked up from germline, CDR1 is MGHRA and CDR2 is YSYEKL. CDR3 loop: CASSQDGGVGGLYNEQFF. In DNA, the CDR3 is TGCGCCAGCAGCCAAGATGGGGGCGTTGGGGGCCTATACAATGAGCAGTTCTTC.

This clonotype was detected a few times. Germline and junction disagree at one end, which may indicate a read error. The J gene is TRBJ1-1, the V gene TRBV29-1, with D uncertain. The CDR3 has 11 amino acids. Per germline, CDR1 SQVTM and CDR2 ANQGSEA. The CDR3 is CSVRDNTEAFF. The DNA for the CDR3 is TGCAGCGTGAGGGATAACACTGAGGCTTTCTTT.

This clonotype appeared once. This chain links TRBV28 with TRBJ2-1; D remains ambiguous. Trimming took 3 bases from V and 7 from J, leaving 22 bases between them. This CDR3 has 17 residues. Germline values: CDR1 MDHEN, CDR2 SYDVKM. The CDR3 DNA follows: TGTGCCAGCAGTTTTAGGGTTCTCTGGTCTAGTACGAATGAGCAGTTCTTC. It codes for CASSFRVLWSSTNEQFF.

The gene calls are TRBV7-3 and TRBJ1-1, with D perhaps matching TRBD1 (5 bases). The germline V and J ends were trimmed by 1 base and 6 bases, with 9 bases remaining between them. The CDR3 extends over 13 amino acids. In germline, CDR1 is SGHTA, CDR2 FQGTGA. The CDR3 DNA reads TGTGCCAGCAGCTTAATACAGGACTCTGAAGCTTTCTTT. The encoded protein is CASSLIQDSEAFF.

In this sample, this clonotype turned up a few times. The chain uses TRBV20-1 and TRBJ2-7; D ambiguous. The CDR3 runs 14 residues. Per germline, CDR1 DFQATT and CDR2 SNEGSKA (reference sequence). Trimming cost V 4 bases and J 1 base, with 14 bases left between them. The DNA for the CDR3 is TGCAGTGCTATCAGCGCCTTAGCTTCCTACGAGCAGTACTTC. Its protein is CSAISALASYEQYF.

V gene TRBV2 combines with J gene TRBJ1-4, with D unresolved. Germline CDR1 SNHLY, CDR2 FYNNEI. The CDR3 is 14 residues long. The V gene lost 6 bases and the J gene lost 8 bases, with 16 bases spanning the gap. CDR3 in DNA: TGTGCCAGCAGAAGGGTCGGTTTCGGAGAAAAACTGTTTTTT. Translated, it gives CASRRVGFGEKLFF.

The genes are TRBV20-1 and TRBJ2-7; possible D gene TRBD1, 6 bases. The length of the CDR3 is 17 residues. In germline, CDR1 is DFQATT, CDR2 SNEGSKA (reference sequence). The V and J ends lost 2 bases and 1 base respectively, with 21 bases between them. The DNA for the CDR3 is TGCAGTGCTAGACTTCCTATCCGGGTCGACAGGTCCTACGAGCAGTACTTC. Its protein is CSARLPIRVDRSYEQYF.